This T cell receptor (beta chain) was captured by sequencing in a study of blood T cells in healthy people across ages. Turning to the study itself: About one barcoded beta molecule was captured per two T cells (by template switching). Study-level findings and limits: The study found more naive CD4+ cells and higher diversity in long-lived than aged donors.

V lost 0 bases to trimming and J lost 8 bases, with 8 bases between them. Germline V CDR1 and CDR2: LNHNV, YYDKDF (reference sequence). The CDR3 length is 13 residues. The second PCR ran about 7 to 12 cycles with a sample-barcoded 5' primer and J-beta primers. TCRdb ran MiXCR on the 5' RACE reads and lists one entry per CDR3 protein. Of approximately 800,000 distinct CDR3 sequences in the sample, roughly 50% are singletons; the top ten hold roughly 26%. In this sample, this clonotype turned up a few times. Its antigen is unidentified. The sequence was obtained from a man aged 40-50 years in good health. This chain uses TRBV15 with TRBJ2-1; D unclear. Material for sequencing was blood. The CDR3 region has the DNA TGTGCCACCAGCAGAGATCCTGCCTATGAGCAGTTCTTC. This gives the protein CATSRDPAYEQFF.